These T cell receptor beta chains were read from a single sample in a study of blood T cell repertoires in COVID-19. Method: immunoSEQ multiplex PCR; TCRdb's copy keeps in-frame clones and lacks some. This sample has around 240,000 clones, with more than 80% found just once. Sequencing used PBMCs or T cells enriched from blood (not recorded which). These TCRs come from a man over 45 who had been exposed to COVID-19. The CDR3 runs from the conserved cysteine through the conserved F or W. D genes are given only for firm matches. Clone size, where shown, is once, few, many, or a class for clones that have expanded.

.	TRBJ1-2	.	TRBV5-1	CASSGSGGSYGYTF	TGCGCCAGCAGTGGGTCCGGAGGTAGCTATGGCTACACCTTC
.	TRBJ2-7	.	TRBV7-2	CASSLGFRVTSYEQYF	TGTGCCAGCAGCTTAGGTTTCAGGGTGACCTCCTACGAGCAGTACTTC
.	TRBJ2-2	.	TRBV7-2	CASSPLTGTQGELFF	TGTGCCAGCAGCCCTCTGACAGGGACTCAGGGGGAGCTGTTTTTT
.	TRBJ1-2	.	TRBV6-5	CASRDTTGRDGYTF	TGTGCCAGCAGAGATACTACAGGGAGGGATGGCTACACCTTC
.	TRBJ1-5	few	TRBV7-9	CASSRGVNQPQHF	TGTGCCAGCAGCCGGGGGGTGAATCAGCCCCAGCATTTT
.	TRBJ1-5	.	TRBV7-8	CASSLEGAGVNQPQHF	TGTGCCAGCAGCTTAGAAGGGGCAGGGGTCAATCAGCCCCAGCATTTT
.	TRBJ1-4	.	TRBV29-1	CSAMGGGASTNEKLFF	TGCAGCGCCATGGGGGGGGGCGCGAGCACTAATGAAAAACTGTTTTTT
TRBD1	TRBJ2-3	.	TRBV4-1	CASSQGDRAASTDTQYF	TGCGCCAGCAGCCAAGGGGACAGAGCGGCTAGCACAGATACGCAGTATTTT
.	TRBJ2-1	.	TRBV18	CASSLNGGSYNEQFF	TGTGCCAGCTCACTGAACGGGGGATCCTACAATGAGCAGTTCTTC
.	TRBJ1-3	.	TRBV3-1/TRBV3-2	CASSPSSGNTIYF	TGTGCCAGCAGCCCGAGCTCTGGAAACACCATATATTTT
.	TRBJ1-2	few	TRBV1	CTSSQDVSDRVSISYGYTF	TGCACCAGCAGCCAAGATGTCTCGGACAGGGTAAGTATTAGCTATGGCTACACCTTC
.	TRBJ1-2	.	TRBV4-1	CASSQPVRVGGSGNTF	TGCGCCAGCAGCCAACCGGTGAGGGTCGGAGGGTCGGGCAACACCTTC
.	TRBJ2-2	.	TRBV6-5	CASSYHREGGELFF	TGTGCCAGCAGTTACCACCGGGAAGGCGGGGAGCTGTTTTTT
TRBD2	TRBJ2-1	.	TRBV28	CASSRAGGSALNEQFF	TGTGCCAGCAGTAGGGCGGGCGGGAGCGCTCTAAATGAGCAGTTCTTC
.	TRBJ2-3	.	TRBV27	CASSSRWPAGVGDTQYF	TGTGCCAGCAGTTCTCGATGGCCTGCAGGGGTTGGAGATACGCAGTATTTT
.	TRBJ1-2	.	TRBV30	CAWSGGPDYGYTF	TGTGCCTGGAGCGGGGGGCCGGACTATGGCTACACCTTC
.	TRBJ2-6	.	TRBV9	CASSLTSSGANVLTF	TGTGCCAGCAGTCTCACTAGTTCTGGGGCCAACGTCCTGACTTTC
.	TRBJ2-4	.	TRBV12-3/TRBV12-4	CASSWGVENIQYF	TGTGCCAGCAGTTGGGGGGTAGAAAACATTCAGTACTTC
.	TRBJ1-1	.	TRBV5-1	CASSPIPGAEAFF	TGCGCCAGCAGCCCTATTCCCGGGGCTGAAGCTTTCTTT
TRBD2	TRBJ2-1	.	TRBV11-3	CASSPRTSGSRYEQFF	TGTGCCAGCAGCCCCCGGACTAGCGGGAGTAGGTATGAGCAGTTCTTC
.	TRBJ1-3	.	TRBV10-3	CAISGQSSGNTIYF	TGTGCCATCAGCGGACAGAGCTCTGGAAACACCATATATTTT
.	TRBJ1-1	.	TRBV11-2	CATLTDMNTEAFF	TGTGCCACCCTGACAGACATGAACACTGAAGCTTTCTTT
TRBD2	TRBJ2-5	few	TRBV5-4	CASSISSGQETQYF	TGTGCCAGCAGCATCTCTAGCGGCCAAGAGACCCAGTACTTC
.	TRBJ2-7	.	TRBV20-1	CSAFPSYEQYF	TGCAGTGCCTTCCCCTCCTACGAGCAGTACTTC
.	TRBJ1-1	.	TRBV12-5	CASGLWTGGMGTEAFF	TGTGCTAGTGGTTTGTGGACCGGGGGAATGGGGACTGAAGCTTTCTTT
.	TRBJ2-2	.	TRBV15	CATSRDTGSYTGELFF	TGTGCCACCAGCAGAGATACAGGGTCGTACACCGGGGAGCTGTTTTTT